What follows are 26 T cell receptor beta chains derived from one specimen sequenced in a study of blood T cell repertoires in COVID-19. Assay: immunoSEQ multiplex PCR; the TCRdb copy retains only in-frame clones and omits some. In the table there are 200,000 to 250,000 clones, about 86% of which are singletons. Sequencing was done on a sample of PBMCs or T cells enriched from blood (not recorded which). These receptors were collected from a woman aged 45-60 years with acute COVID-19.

For the CDR3, the DNA is TGTGCCAGCTCACCACCCGGACAGCGAGCTTTCTTT. Amino acids: CASSPPGQRAFF. The chain links TRBV18 to TRBJ1-1; D might be TRBD1 (6 bases). The CDR3 runs to 12 residues. V was cut by 0 bases and J by 10 bases, with 9 bases left in between. Germline CDR1 reads KGHSH; CDR2 reads LQKENI.

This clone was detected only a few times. The CDR3 spells CASTRLAEGGEQFF. As DNA, the CDR3 is TGTGCCAGCACCAGACTAGCGGAGGGGGGTGAGCAGTTCTTC. The chain couples TRBV2 to TRBJ2-1; TRBD2 matches at 9 bases. V trimming: 7 bases; J trimming: 9 bases; junction bases outside the gene matches: 10. Per germline, CDR1 SNHLY and CDR2 FYNNEI. CDR3 length: 14 amino acids.

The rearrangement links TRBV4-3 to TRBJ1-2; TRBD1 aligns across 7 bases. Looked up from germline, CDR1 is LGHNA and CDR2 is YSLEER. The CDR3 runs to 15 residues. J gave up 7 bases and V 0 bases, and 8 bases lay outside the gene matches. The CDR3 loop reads CASSQEGRGWGGYTF. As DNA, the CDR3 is TGCGCCAGCAGCCAAGAGGGCAGGGGGTGGGGTGGCTACACCTTC.

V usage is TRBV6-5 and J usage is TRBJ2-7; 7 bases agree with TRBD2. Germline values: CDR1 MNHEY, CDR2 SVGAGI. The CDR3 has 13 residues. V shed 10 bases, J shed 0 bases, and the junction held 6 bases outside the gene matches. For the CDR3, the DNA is TGTGCCATGCAAGCGGGAAGCTCCTACGAGCAGTACTTC. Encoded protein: CAMQAGSSYEQYF.

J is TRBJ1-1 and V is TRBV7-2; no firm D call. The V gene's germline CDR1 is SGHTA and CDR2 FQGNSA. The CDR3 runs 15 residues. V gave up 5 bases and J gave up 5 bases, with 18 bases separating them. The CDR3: CASSPAGLWRTEAFF. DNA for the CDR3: TGTGCCAGCAGCCCGGCCGGGCTTTGGAGGACTGAAGCTTTCTTT. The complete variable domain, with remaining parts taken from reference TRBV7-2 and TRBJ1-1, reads GAGVSQSPSNKVTEKGKDVELRCDPISGHTALYWYRQSLGQGLEFLIYFQGNSAPDKSGLPSDRFSAERTGGSVSTLTIQRTQQEDSAVYLCASSPAGLWRTEAFFGQGTRLTVV.

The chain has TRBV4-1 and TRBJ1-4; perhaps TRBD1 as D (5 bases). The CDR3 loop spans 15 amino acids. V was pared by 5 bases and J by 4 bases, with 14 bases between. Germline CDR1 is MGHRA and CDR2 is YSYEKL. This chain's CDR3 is CASSFRGGVNEKLFF. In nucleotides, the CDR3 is TGCGCCAGCAGCTTCCGCGGGGGTGTTAATGAAAAACTGTTTTTT.

CDR3 protein: CASSAGLGGETQYF. The CDR3 DNA follows: TGTGCCAGCAGCGCGGGACTAGGGGGCGAGACCCAGTACTTC. The genes are TRBV9 and TRBJ2-5, with D possibly matching TRBD2 (8 bases). Trimming took off 3 bases at V and 5 bases at J, with 14 bases between the two ends. Looked up from germline, CDR1 is SGDLS and CDR2 is YYNGEE. This CDR3 comprises 14 residues.

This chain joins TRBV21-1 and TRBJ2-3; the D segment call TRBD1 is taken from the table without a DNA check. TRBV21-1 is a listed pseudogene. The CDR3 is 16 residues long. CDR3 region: CASSLGQGEPADTQYF. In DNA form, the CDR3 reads TGTGCCAGCAGCCTTGGGCAGGGCGAGCCGGCGGATACGCAGTATTTT.

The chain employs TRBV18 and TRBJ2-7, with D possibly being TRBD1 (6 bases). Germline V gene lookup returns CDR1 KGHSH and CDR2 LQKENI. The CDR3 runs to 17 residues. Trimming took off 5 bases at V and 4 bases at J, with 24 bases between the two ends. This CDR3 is CASSDKAWTVTEYEQYF. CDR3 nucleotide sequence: TGTGCCAGCTCAGATAAGGCCTGGACAGTAACGGAGTACGAGCAGTACTTC.

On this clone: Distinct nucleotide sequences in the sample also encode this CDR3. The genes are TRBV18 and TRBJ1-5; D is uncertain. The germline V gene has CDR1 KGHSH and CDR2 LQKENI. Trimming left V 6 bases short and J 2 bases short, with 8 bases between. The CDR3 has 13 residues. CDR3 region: CASSPAGNQPQHF. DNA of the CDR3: TGTGCCAGCTCCCCTGCGGGCAATCAGCCCCAGCATTTT. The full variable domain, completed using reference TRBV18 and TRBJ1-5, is NAGVMQNPRHLVRRRGQEARLRCSPMKGHSHVYWYRQLPEEGLKFMVYLQKENIIDESGMPKERFSAEFPKEGPSILRIQQVVRGDSAAYFCASSPAGNQPQHFGDGTRLSIL.

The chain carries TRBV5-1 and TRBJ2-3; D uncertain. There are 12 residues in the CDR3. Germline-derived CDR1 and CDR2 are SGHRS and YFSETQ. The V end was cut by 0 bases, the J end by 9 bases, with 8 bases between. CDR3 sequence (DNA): TGCGCCAGCAGCTTGGCCCCCGGGACGCAGTATTTT. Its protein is CASSLAPGTQYF.

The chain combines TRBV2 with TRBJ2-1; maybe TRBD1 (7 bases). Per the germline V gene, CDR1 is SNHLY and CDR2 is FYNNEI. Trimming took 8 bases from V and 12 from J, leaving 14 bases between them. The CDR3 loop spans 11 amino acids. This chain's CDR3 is CASAEGQPQFF. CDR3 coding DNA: TGTGCCAGCGCGGAGGGACAGCCGCAGTTCTTC.

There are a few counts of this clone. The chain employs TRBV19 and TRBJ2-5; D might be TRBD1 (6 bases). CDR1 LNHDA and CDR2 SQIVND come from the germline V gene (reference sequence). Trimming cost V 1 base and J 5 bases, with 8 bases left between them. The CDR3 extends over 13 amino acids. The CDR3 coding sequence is TGTGCCAGTAGTATAGGGCAGGGGGAGACCCAGTACTTC. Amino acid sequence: CASSIGQGETQYF.

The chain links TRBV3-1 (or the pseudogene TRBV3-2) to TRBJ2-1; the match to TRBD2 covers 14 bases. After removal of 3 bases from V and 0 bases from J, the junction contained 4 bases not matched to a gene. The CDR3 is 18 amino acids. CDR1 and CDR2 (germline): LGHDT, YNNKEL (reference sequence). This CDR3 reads CASSHRTSGRPSYNEQFF. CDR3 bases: TGTGCCAGCAGCCATCGGACTAGCGGGAGGCCCTCCTACAATGAGCAGTTCTTC.

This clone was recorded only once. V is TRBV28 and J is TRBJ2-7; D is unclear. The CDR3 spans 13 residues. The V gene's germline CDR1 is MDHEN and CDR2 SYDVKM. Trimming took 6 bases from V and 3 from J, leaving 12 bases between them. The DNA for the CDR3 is TGTGCCAGCAGCACCCTACCTCGCTACGAGCAGTACTTC. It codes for CASSTLPRYEQYF.

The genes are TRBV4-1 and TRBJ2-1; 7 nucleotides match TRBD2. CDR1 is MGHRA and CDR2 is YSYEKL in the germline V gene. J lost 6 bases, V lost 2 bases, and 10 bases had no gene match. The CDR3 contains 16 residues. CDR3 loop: CASSQFGLEASNEQFF. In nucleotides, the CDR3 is TGCGCCAGCAGCCAATTTGGACTAGAGGCCTCCAATGAGCAGTTCTTC.

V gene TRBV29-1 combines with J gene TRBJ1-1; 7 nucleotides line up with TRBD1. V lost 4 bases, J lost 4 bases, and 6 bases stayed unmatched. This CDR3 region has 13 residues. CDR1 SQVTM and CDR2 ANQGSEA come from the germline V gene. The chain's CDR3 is CSVGQGGSTEAFF. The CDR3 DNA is TGCAGCGTTGGACAGGGAGGTAGCACTGAAGCTTTCTTT.

CDR3 region: CASSPEGSYGYTF. CDR3 coding DNA: TGTGCCAGCTCACCGGAGGGATCCTATGGCTACACCTTC. The chain carries TRBV18 and TRBJ1-2, with D uncertain. This CDR3 comprises 13 residues. Germline V CDR1 and CDR2: KGHSH, LQKENI. V lost 3 bases and J 4 bases, leaving 9 bases between the germline ends. Using reference TRBV18 and TRBJ1-2 for the parts outside the CDR3, the full variable domain is NAGVMQNPRHLVRRRGQEARLRCSPMKGHSHVYWYRQLPEEGLKFMVYLQKENIIDESGMPKERFSAEFPKEGPSILRIQQVVRGDSAAYFCASSPEGSYGYTFGSGTRLTVV.

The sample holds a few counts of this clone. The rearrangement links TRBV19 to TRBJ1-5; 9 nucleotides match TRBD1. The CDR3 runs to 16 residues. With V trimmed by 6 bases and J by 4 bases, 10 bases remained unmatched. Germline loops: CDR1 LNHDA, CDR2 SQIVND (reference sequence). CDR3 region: CASRTGTGTLNQPQHF. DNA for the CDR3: TGTGCCAGTAGAACCGGGACAGGGACCCTTAATCAGCCCCAGCATTTT.

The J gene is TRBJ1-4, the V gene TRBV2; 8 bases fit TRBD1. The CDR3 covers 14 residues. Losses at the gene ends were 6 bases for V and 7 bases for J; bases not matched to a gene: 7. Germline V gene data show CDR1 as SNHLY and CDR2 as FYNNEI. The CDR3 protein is CASRWTGRGEKLFF. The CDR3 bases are TGTGCCAGCAGGTGGACAGGGCGGGGTGAAAAACTGTTTTTT.

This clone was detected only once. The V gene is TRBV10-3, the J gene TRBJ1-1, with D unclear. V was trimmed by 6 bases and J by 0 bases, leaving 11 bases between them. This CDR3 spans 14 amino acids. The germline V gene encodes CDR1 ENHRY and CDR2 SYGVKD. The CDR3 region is CAIRPTQMNTEAFF. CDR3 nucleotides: TGTGCCATCAGACCGACACAAATGAACACTGAAGCTTTCTTT.

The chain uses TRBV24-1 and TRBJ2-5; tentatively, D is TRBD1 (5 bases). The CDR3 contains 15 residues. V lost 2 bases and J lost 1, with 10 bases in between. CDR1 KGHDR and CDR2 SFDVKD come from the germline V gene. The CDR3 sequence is CATSDSQGPQETQYF. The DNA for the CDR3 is TGTGCCACCAGTGATTCTCAGGGTCCCCAAGAGACCCAGTACTTC.

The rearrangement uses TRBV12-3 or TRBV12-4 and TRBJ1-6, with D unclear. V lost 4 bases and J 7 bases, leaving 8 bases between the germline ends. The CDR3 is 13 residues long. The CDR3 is CASSSRQNSPLHF. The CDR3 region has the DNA TGTGCCAGCAGTTCCAGACAAAATTCACCCCTCCACTTT.

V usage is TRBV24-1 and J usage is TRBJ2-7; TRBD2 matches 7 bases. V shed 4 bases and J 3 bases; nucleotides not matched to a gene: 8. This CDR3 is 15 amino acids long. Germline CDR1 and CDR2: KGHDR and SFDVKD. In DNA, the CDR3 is TGTGCCACCAGTGAGGGAGGGTACGGGAGCTACGAGCAGTACTTC. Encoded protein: CATSEGGYGSYEQYF.

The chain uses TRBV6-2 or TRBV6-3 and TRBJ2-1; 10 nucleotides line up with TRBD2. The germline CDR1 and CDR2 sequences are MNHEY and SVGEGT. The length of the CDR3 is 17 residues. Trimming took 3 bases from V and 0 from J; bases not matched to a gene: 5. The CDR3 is CASSYLASGSSYNEQFF. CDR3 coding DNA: TGTGCCAGCAGTTATTTGGCTAGCGGGAGCTCCTACAATGAGCAGTTCTTC.

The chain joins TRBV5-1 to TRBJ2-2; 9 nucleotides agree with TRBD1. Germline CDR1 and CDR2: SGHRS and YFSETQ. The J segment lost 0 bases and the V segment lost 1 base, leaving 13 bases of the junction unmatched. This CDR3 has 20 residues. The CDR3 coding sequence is TGCGCCAGCAGCTTGTACCGGGACAGGGTAAGGTCGGCGAACACCGGGGAGCTGTTTTTT. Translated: CASSLYRDRVRSANTGELFF.